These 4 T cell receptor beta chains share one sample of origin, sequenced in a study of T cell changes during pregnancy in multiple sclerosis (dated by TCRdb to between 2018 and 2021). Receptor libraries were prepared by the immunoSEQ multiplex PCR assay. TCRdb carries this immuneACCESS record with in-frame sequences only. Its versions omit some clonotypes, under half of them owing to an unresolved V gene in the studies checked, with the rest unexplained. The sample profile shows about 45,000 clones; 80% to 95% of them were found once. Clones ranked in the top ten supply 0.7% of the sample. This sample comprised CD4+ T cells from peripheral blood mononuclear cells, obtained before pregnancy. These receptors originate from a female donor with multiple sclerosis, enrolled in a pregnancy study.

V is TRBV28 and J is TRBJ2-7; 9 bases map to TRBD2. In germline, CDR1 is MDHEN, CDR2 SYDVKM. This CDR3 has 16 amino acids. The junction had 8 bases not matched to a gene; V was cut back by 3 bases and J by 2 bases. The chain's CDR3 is CASSFPGPSGAYEQYF. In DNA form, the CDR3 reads TGTGCCAGCAGTTTCCCTGGCCCTAGCGGGGCCTACGAGCAGTACTTC. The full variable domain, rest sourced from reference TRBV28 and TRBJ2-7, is DVKVTQSSRYLVKRTGEKVFLECVQDMDHENMFWYRQDPGLGLRLIYFSYDVKMKEKGDIPEGYSVSREKKERFSLILESASTNQTSMYLCASSFPGPSGAYEQYFGPGTRLTVT.

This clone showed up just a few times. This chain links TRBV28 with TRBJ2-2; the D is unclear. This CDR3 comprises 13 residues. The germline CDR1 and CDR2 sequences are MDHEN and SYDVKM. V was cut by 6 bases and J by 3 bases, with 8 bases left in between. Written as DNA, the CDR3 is TGTGCCAGCAGGTCGACTGACACCGGGGAGCTGTTTTTT. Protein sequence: CASRSTDTGELFF.

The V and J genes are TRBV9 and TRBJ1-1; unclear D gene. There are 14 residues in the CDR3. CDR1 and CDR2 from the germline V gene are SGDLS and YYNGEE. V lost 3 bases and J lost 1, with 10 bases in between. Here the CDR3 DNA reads TGTGCCAGCAGCGCACAAGTCGAGAACACTGAAGCTTTCTTT. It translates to CASSAQVENTEAFF.

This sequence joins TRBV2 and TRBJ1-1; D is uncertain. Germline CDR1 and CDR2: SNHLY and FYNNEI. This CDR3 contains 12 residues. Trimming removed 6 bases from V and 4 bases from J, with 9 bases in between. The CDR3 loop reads CASSDLGTEAFF. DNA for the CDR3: TGTGCCAGCAGCGACTTGGGCACTGAAGCTTTCTTT.